The clone carrying this T cell receptor beta chain came up many times. Its antigen is unknown. As for time point: pre-sensitization, week 0. The treatment denotes: therapeutic diphenylcyclopropenone sensitization with weekly scalp DPC. Participating donors were patients with alopecia, aged 18 to 70 years, considered appropriate candidates for DPC. The CDR3 runs to 14 residues. Trimming removed 4 bases at V and 5 bases at J, with 14 bases between. The germline CDR1 and CDR2 sequences are SGHTA and FQGNSA. The data are from a study of human T cells and chemical hapten exposure. Findings and caveats of the study: Large CDR3 similarity clusters arose significantly more often from expanded TCRs than from controls.

The library attached unique molecular identifiers to individual cDNA molecules. Authors' analysis steps: TCR counts had a median of about 92,000 per sample and spanned about 20,000 to 700,000. TCRdb reprocessed the RACE reads with MiXCR, giving one entry per CDR3 protein. These V and J calls rely on TCRdb rather than the paper's analysis. The profile shows 380,000 or so distinct CDR3 sequences, approximately 5.8% of them singletons. This specimen consisted of whole blood, obtained in connection with sensitization to the hapten diphenylcyclopropenone (DPC). This TCR was recovered from a woman between 18 and 29 years old with alopecia areata. Some clones in this sample may be carry-over from other donors' samples. The chain employs TRBV7-2 and TRBJ1-2, with D possibly matching TRBD1 (6 bases). The DNA of the CDR3 is TGTGCCAGCAGCTCCACAGGGAGGGGTTATGGCTACACCTTC. Its protein is CASSSTGRGYGYTF.